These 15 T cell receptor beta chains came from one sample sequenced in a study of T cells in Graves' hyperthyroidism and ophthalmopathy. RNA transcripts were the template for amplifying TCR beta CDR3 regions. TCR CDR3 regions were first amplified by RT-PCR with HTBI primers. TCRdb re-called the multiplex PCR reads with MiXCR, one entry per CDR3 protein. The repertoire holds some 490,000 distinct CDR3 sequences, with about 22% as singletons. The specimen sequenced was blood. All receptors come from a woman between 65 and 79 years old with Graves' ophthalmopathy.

This chain's CDR3 is CASSLALAGNNEQFF. DNA of the CDR3: TGTGCCAGCAGCTTAGCGCTAGCGGGAAATAATGAGCAGTTCTTC. The V and J genes are TRBV7-2 and TRBJ2-1; 9 bases are shared with TRBD2. CDR3 length: 15 amino acids. J gave up 7 bases and V 0 bases, and 4 bases lay outside the gene matches. In germline, CDR1 is SGHTA, CDR2 FQGNSA.

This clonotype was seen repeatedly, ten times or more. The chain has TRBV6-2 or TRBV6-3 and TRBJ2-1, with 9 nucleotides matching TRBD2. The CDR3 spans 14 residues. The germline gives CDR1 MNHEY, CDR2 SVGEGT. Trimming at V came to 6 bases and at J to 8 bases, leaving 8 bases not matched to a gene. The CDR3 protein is CASRGLAHGDEQFF. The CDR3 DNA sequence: TGTGCCAGCAGGGGACTAGCCCATGGGGATGAGCAGTTCTTC.

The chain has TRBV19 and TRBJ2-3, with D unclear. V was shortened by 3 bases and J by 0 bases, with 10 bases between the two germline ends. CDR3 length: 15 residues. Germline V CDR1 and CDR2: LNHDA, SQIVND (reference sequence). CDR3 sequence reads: CASSMSHASTDTQYF. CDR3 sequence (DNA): TGTGCCAGTAGTATGTCTCATGCTAGCACAGATACGCAGTATTTT.

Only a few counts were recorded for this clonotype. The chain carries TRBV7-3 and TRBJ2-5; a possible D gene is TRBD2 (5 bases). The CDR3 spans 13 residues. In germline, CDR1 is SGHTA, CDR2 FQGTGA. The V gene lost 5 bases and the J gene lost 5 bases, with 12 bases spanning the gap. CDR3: CASSPPGVETQYF. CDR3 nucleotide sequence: TGTGCCAGCAGCCCCCCCGGGGTCGAGACCCAGTACTTC.

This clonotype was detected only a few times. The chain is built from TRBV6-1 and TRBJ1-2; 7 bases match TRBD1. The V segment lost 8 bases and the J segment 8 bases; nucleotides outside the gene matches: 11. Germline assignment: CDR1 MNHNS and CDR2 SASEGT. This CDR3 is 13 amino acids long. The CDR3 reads CASGEGGLGGYTF. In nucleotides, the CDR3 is TGTGCCAGCGGGGAAGGGGGCCTTGGAGGCTACACCTTC.

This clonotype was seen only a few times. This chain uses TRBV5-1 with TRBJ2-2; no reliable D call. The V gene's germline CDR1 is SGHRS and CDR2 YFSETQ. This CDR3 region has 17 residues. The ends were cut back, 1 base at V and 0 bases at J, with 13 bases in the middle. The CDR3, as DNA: TGCGCCAGCAGCTTGCGGGTCCGGCGCGCGAACACCGGGGAGCTGTTTTTT. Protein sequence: CASSLRVRRANTGELFF.

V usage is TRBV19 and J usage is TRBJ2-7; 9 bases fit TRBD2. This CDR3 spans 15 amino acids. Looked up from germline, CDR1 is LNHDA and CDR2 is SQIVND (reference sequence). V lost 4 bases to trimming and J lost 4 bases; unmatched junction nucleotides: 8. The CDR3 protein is CASSTSGKANYEQYF. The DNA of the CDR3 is TGTGCCAGTAGTACTAGCGGGAAGGCCAATTACGAGCAGTACTTC. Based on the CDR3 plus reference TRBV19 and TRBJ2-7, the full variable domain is DGGITQSPKYLFRKEGQNVTLSCEQNLNHDAMYWYRQDPGQGLRLIYYSQIVNDFQKGDIAEGYSVSREKKESFPLTVTSAQKNPTAFYLCASSTSGKANYEQYFGPGTRLTVT.

CDR3 amino acids: CASGSPGGGTGYGYTF. For the CDR3, the DNA is TGTGCCAGCGGTAGCCCTGGGGGGGGCACAGGCTATGGCTACACCTTC. The chain couples TRBV6-2 or TRBV6-3 to TRBJ1-2, with D possibly TRBD1 on 6 matching bases. The CDR3 runs to 16 residues. V was trimmed by 8 bases and J by 4 bases, leaving 23 bases between them. Germline CDR1 reads MNHEY; CDR2 reads SVGEGT.

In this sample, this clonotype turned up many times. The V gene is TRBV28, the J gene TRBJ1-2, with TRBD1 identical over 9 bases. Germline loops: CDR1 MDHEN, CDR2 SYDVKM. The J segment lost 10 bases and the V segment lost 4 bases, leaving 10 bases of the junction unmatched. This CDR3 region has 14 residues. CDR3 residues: CASSSPGQGGVYTF. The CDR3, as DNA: TGTGCCAGCAGTTCCCCGGGACAGGGTGGCGTCTACACCTTC.

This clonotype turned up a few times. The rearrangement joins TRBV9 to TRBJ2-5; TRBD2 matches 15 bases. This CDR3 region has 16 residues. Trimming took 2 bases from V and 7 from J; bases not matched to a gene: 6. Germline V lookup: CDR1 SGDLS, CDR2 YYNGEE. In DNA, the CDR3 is TGTGCCAGCAGCGTCGGACTAGCGGGGGGGGTGCGGACCCAGTACTTC. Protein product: CASSVGLAGGVRTQYF.

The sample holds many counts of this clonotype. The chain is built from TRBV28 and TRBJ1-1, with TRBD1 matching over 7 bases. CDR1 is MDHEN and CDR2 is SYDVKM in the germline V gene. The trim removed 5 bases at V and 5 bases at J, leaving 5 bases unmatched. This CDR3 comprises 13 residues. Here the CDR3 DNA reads TGTGCCAGCAGTCCCGCAGGGGGTACTGAAGCTTTCTTT. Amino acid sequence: CASSPAGGTEAFF.

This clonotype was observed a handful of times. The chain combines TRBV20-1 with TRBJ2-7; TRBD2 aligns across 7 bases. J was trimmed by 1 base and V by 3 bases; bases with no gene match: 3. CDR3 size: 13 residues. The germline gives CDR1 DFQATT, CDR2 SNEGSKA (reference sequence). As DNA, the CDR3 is TGCAGTGCTAGGCTAGCGGAGTCCTACGAGCAGTACTTC. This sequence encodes CSARLAESYEQYF.

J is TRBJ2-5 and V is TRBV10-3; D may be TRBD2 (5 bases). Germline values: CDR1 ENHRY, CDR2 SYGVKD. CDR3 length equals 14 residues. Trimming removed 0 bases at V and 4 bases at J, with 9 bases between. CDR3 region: CAISESEGGETQYF. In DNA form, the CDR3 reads TGTGCCATCAGTGAGTCAGAGGGCGGAGAGACCCAGTACTTC.

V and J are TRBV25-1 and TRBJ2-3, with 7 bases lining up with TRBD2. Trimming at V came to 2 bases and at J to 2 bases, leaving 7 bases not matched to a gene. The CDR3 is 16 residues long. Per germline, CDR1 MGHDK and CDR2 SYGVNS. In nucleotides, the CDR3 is TGTGCCAGCAGTGAACCGACTAGCACCTACACAGATACGCAGTATTTT. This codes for CASSEPTSTYTDTQYF.

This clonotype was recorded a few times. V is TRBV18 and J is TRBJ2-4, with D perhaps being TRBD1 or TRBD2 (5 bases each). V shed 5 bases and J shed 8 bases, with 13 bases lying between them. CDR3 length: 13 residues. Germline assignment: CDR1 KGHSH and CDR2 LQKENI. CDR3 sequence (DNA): TGTGCCAGCTCAGGAGGCGTACAGGACATTCAGTACTTC. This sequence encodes CASSGGVQDIQYF.